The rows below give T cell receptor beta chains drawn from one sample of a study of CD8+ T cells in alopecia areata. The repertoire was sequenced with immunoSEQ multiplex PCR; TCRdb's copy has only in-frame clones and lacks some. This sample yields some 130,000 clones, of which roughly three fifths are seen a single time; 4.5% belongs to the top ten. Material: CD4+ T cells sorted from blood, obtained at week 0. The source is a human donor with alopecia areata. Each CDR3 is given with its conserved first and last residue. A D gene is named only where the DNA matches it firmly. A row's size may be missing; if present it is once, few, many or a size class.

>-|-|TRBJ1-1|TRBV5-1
TGCGCCAGTAGAAAAGGGGAGAACACTGAAGCCTTCTTT
CASRKGENTEAFF
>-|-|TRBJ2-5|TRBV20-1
TGCAGTGCTACGATACAAGAGACCCAGTACTTC
CSATIQETQYF
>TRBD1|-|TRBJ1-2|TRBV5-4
TGTGCCAGCAGCTCTTCAGCGGGAACAGGGGCCTATGGCTACACCTTC
CASSSSAGTGAYGYTF
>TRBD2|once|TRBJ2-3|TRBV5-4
TGTGCCAGCAGCTTGTCCGGGGGGGGCCTGGTCCAACCCACAGATACGCAGTATTTT
CASSLSGGGLVQPTDTQYF
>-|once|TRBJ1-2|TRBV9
TGTGCCAGCAGCGCAGGGGACGACTATGGCTACACCTTC
CASSAGDDYGYTF
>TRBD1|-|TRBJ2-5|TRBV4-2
TGTGCCAGCAGCCAAGCGAGCGGGACAGGGAGTTTCTGGGCCCAGTACTTC
CASSQASGTGSFWAQYF
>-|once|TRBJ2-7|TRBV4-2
TGTGCCAGCAGCTTGGACAGCGGCTCCTACGAGCAGTACTTC
CASSLDSGSYEQYF
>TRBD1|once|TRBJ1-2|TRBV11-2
TGTGCCAGCAGCGCTCGACAGGGGGCAAGCGGCTACACCTTC
CASSARQGASGYTF
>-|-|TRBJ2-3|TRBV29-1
TGCAGCGTTGGCGAGAGGGGGGTTCGGCAGTATTTT
CSVGERGVRQYF
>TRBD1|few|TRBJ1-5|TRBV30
TGTGCCTGGAGTGGGGGACAGGGGCAATCAGCCCAGCATTTT
CAWSGGQGQSAQHF
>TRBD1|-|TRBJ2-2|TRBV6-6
TGTGCCAGCAGTCCGCTTCGACAGGGCACCGGGGAGCTGTTTTTT
CASSPLRQGTGELFF
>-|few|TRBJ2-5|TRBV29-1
TGCAGCACCCTGGGCAGGGTAGAGACCCAGTACTTC
CSTLGRVETQYF
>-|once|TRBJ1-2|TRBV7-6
TGTGCCAGCAGCTTAGGCGGCAGGCGCTACACCTTC
CASSLGGRRYTF
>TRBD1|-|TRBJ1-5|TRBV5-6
TGTGCCAGCAGCCCGAGCAGGGGGTATCAGCCCCAGCATTTT
CASSPSRGYQPQHF
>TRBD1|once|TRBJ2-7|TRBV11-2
TGTGCCAGCAGCATGGGACAGGGCAGCTCCTACGAGCAGTACTTC
CASSMGQGSSYEQYF
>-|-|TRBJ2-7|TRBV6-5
TGTGCCAGCAGAGGGGGGACATACGAGCAGTACTTC
CASRGGTYEQYF
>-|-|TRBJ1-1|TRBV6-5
TGTGCCAGCAGTTACGAAAGGGGCACTGAAGCTTTCTTT
CASSYERGTEAFF
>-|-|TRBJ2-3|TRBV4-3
TGCGCCAGCAGCCAAGTTGTACAGGGCACAGATACGCAGTATTTT
CASSQVVQGTDTQYF
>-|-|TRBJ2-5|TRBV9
TGTGCCAGCAGCGTAAGGGCCAGCGGCCAAGAGACCCAGTACTTC
CASSVRASGQETQYF
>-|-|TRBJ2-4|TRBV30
TGTGCCTGGAGCATGGACGGCAAAAACATTCAGTACTTC
CAWSMDGKNIQYF
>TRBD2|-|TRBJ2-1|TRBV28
TGTGCCAGCAACCTAGCGGGAGGGGGTGACAATGAGCAGTTCTTC
CASNLAGGGDNEQFF
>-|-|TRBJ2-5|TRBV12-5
TGTGCTAGTGGTTTGGGGGAGACCCAGTACTTC
CASGLGETQYF
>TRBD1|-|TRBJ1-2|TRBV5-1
TGCGCCAGCAGCCCATCGGGACAGTTCCTCCGATATGGCTACACCTTC
CASSPSGQFLRYGYTF
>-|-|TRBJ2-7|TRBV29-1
TGCAGCGCCAAGGGGACGCCTAACGAGCAGTACTTC
CSAKGTPNEQYF
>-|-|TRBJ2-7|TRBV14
TGTGCCAGCAGCCAAGCACTAGGCGAGGCAGACCACCGCTCCGAGCAGTACTTC
CASSQALGEADHRSEQYF
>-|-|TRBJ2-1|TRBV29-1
TGCAGCGCCGGGGAGAACTCCTACAATGAGCAGTTCTTC
CSAGENSYNEQFF
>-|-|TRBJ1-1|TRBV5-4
TGTGCCAGCAGCCAACTACAGAACACTGAAGCTTTCTTT
CASSQLQNTEAFF
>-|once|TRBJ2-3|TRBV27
TGTGCCAGCAGTTTATCGACGGCAGGGGACCTACAAGGGGATACGCAGTATTTT
CASSLSTAGDLQGDTQYF
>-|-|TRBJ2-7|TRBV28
TGTGCCAGCAGCCTAGGAAACGAGCAGTACTTC
CASSLGNEQYF
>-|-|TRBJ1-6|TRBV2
TGTGCCAGCAGTGAAGGGCTAAATTCACCCCTCCACTTT
CASSEGLNSPLHF
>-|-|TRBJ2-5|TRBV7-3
TGTGCCAGCAGCTCAACCGGGCCGGGGAGGAAGACCCAGTACTTC
CASSSTGPGRKTQYF
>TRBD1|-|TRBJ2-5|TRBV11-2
TGTGCCAGCAGGCGACCGGGACAGGCAAGACCGGAGACCCAGTACTTC
CASRRPGQARPETQYF
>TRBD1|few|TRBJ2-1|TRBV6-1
TGTGCCAGCAGTGAAGCAGGGGGACAGGCGCGCAATGAGCAGTTCTTC
CASSEAGGQARNEQFF
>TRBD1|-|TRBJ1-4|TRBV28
TGTGCCAGCAGTTCCCCTCCGGGGACAGGGGGCGAAAAACTGTTTTTT
CASSSPPGTGGEKLFF
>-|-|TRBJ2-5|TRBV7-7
TGTGCCAGCAGCTTAGGGCTTTTACAGGATGGGGAGACCCAGTACTTC
CASSLGLLQDGETQYF
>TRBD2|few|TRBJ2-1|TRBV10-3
TGTGCCATCAGCTCGACTAGCGGGAACGATGAGCAGTTCTTC
CAISSTSGNDEQFF
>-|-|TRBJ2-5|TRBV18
TGTGCCAGCTCACCTCTAGGGGGGACCCAAGAGACCCAGTACTTC
CASSPLGGTQETQYF
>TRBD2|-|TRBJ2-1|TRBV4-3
TGCGCCAGCAGCCATATGAGCGGGGGGGGCTACAATGAGCAGTTCTTC
CASSHMSGGGYNEQFF
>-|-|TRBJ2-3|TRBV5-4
TGTGCCAGCAGCTTTAAACGGGATGGGACAGATACGCAGTATTTT
CASSFKRDGTDTQYF
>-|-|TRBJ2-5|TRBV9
TGTGCCAGCAGCCAAGGGACCAACCAAGAGACCCAGTACTTC
CASSQGTNQETQYF
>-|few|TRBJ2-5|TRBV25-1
TGTGCCAGCAGTGAACCCTTAGGCTCCCATGGTGGGGAGACCCAGTACTTC
CASSEPLGSHGGETQYF
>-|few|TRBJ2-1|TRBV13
TGTGCCAGCAGCACATACCTAGGAGCGGGTTTGGATGAGCAGTTCTTC
CASSTYLGAGLDEQFF
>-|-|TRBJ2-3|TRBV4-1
TGCGCCAGCAGCCAAGATGAGGGGAAAGCAGATACGCAGTATTTT
CASSQDEGKADTQYF
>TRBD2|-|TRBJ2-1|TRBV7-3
TGTGCCAGCAGCTTATCGCGGGAGTCGGGAAATGAGCAGTTCTTC
CASSLSRESGNEQFF
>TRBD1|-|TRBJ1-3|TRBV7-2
TGTGCCAGCAGCTTCCAGGGGGCGCGTGGAAACACCATATATTTT
CASSFQGARGNTIYF
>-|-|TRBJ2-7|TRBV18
TGTGCCAGCTCACCCAGGGTTCCCGACTACGAGCAGTACTTC
CASSPRVPDYEQYF
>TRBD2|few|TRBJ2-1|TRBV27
TGTGCCAGCAGTCCCCCCCGCGGGACTAGCGGGAGGGGCAATGAGCAGTTCTTC
CASSPPRGTSGRGNEQFF
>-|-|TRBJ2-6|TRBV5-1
TGCGCCAGCAGCTTGACAACCTCTGGGGCCAACGTCCTGACTTTC
CASSLTTSGANVLTF
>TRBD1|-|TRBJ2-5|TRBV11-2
TGTGCCAGCAGCTTATACCCGGGACAGGGAAAAGAGACCCAGTACTTC
CASSLYPGQGKETQYF
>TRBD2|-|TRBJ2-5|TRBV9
TGTGCCAGCAGCGACGGGACTAGCGGGGTCGAGACCCAGTACTTC
CASSDGTSGVETQYF
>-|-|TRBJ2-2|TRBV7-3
TGTGCCAGCAGCTTATTGGCCGCTCCGAACACCGGGGAGCTGTTTTTT
CASSLLAAPNTGELFF
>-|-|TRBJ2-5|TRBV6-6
TGTGCCAGCAGTTCTCTCACGGGCCGGCGGGGGACCCAGTACTTC
CASSSLTGRRGTQYF
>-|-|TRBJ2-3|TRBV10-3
TGTGCCATCAAGGTGGGGGGCCCCACAGATACGCAGTATTTT
CAIKVGGPTDTQYF
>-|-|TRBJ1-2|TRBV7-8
TGTGCCAGCAGCTTAGGATTGGGGACCACAGCTGGCTATGGCTACACCTTC
CASSLGLGTTAGYGYTF
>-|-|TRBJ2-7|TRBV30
TGTGCCTGGGGGGGACTTACCTACGAGCAGTACTTC
CAWGGLTYEQYF